Included here is one T cell receptor beta chain sequence, with context. It is unclear where the CDR3 begins or ends on the DNA, so no DNA is shown, and the CDR3 is as TCRdb lists it. These data originate in a study of blood T cell repertoires in COVID-19. Background on the study: PBMCs, B-cell-depleted T cells, or T cells were the source of the cDNA or gDNA that made up the material.

Original processing notes: Cell counts per sample came from amplifying reference gene primers. Generated by immunoSEQ multiplex PCR, the TCRdb table keeps only in-frame clones and is missing some. That table gives V, J and clone size, and the DNA gave D and trimming. Of about 28,000 clones in the sample, roughly 85% were seen once. The germline gives CDR1 SGHDN, CDR2 FVKESK. The CDR3 sequence runs 18 residues, both termini included. The chain employs TRBV14 and TRBJ1-1. The TCR originated in a human donor in a cohort sampled during active COVID-19. Source material: peripheral blood. CDR3 in amino acids: CASSRTGVSLHQNTEAFF.